The clone carrying this T cell receptor (beta chain) occurred many times. These data belong to a study of neurological immune-mediated disorders. Trimming removed 3 bases at V and 1 base at J, with 15 bases between. Looked up from germline, CDR1 is SEHNR and CDR2 is FQNEAQ (reference sequence). The CDR3 covers 16 residues. TCRdb recomputed calls from the 5' RACE reads with MiXCR, one row per CDR3 protein. The repertoire holds tens of thousands of distinct CDR3 sequences, with approximately 5% as singletons. The chain recombines TRBV7-9 with TRBJ2-5; the D gene is possibly TRBD2 (5 bases). This TCR came from a woman in her 70s with multiple sclerosis. The material sequenced was PBMCs. This chain's CDR3 is CASSLATSRLQETQYF. In DNA, the CDR3 is TGTGCCAGCAGCTTGGCCACTAGTCGGCTCCAAGAGACCCAGTACTTC.